These 10 T cell receptor beta chains came from one sample sequenced in a study of blood T cell repertoires in COVID-19. Sequencing was performed with immunoSEQ multiplex PCR; in TCRdb, only in-frame clones are kept and a portion is missing. The table shows about 220,000 clones, with roughly four fifths occurring only once. Sequenced sample: peripheral blood. The receptors here all came from a woman aged 70-85 years with acute or convalescent COVID-19.

In the case of this clone: Other nucleotide sequences in the sample specify the same CDR3. The rearrangement joins TRBV30 to TRBJ2-2; 13 bases fit TRBD2. CDR3 size: 16 residues. J was trimmed by 5 bases and V by 2 bases; bases with no gene match: 5. CDR1 GTSNPN and CDR2 SVGIG come from the germline V gene (reference sequence). The CDR3 DNA reads TGTGCCTGGAGTTGGACTAGCGGGGGACGGACCGGGGAGCTGTTTTTT. Translated: CAWSWTSGGRTGELFF.

As DNA, the CDR3 is TGTGCCAGCAGCCCCGGGGGGGGCTCCTACAATGAGCAGTTCTTC. Translation gives CASSPGGGSYNEQFF. V is TRBV9 and J is TRBJ2-1; TRBD2 agrees at 8 bases. With V trimmed by 4 bases and J by 0 bases, 3 bases remained unmatched. Germline V lookup: CDR1 SGDLS, CDR2 YYNGEE. The CDR3 contains 15 residues.

This clone was found a few times. The J gene is TRBJ2-3, the V gene TRBV7-9, with TRBD1 as a possible D gene (6 bases). Trimming stripped 4 bases from V and 8 bases from J, with 10 bases between. Germline V gives CDR1 SEHNR, CDR2 FQNEAQ (reference sequence). The CDR3 consists of 12 residues. CDR3 coding DNA: TGTGCCAGCAGCTCGGCAGGGGTTACGCAGTATTTT. The encoded protein is CASSSAGVTQYF.

The V and J genes are TRBV7-2 and TRBJ1-1; D call uncertain. The V and J ends lost 4 bases and 1 base respectively, with 10 bases between them. This CDR3 contains 14 residues. Looked up from germline, CDR1 is SGHTA and CDR2 is FQGNSA. DNA for the CDR3: TGTGCCAGCAGCTACCGAGACTCGAACACTGAAGCTTTCTTT. Amino acids: CASSYRDSNTEAFF.

Only one count was recorded for this clone. The V gene is TRBV15, the J gene TRBJ1-1; no clear D gene. V was cut by 0 bases and J by 7 bases, with 9 bases left in between. This CDR3 spans 13 amino acids. Germline lookup yields CDR1 LNHNV and CDR2 YYDKDF (reference sequence). The CDR3 spells CATSRDGVLEAFF. The DNA for the CDR3 is TGTGCCACCAGCAGAGATGGAGTGCTTGAAGCTTTCTTT.

The rearrangement joins TRBV3-1 (or the pseudogene TRBV3-2) to TRBJ1-2; TRBD1 agrees at 9 bases. Germline assignment: CDR1 LGHDT and CDR2 YNNKEL (reference sequence). V was pared by 1 base and J by 8 bases, with 8 bases of the junction left unmatched. The CDR3 runs 15 residues. This chain's CDR3 is CASSQGTGVYGGYTF. The CDR3 DNA reads as TGTGCCAGCAGCCAAGGGACAGGGGTCTACGGGGGCTACACCTTC.

This clone was seen once. This chain joins TRBV7-2 and TRBJ1-3; no clear D gene. The CDR3 length is 15 residues. V lost 1 base to trimming and J lost 0 bases, with 7 bases between them. Germline-derived CDR1 and CDR2 are SGHTA and FQGNSA. The CDR3: CASSLGAASGNTIYF. The CDR3 DNA sequence: TGTGCCAGCAGCTTAGGGGCAGCCTCTGGAAACACCATATATTTT. Full variable domain (missing parts from reference TRBV7-2 and TRBJ1-3): GAGVSQSPSNKVTEKGKDVELRCDPISGHTALYWYRQSLGQGLEFLIYFQGNSAPDKSGLPSDRFSAERTGGSVSTLTIQRTQQEDSAVYLCASSLGAASGNTIYFGEGSWLTVV.

The chain has TRBV7-9 and TRBJ2-1; D unclear. V shed 1 base and J shed 5 bases, with 9 bases lying between them. Germline lookup yields CDR1 SEHNR and CDR2 FQNEAQ (reference sequence). This CDR3 has 14 residues. CDR3 region: CASSLGRLNNEQFF. The CDR3 DNA reads as TGTGCCAGCAGCTTAGGTCGCCTAAACAATGAGCAGTTCTTC. Based on the CDR3 plus reference TRBV7-9 and TRBJ2-1, the full variable domain is DTGVSQNPRHKITKRGQNVTFRCDPISEHNRLYWYRQTLGQGPEFLTYFQNEAQLEKSRLLSDRFSAERPKGSFSTLEIQRTEQGDSAMYLCASSLGRLNNEQFFGPGTRLTVL.

The rearrangement uses TRBV6-4 and TRBJ2-2; TRBD2 aligns across 8 bases. This CDR3 has 14 residues. The V segment lost 5 bases and the J segment 6 bases; nucleotides outside the gene matches: 5. The V gene's germline CDR1 is MRHNA and CDR2 SNTAGT. The CDR3 reads CASSTRLAPGELFF. Written as DNA, the CDR3 is TGTGCCAGCAGTACCAGACTAGCGCCCGGGGAGCTGTTTTTT.

This sequence joins TRBV7-2 and TRBJ1-1, with D uncertain. The CDR3 extends over 18 amino acids. The V gene's germline CDR1 is SGHTA and CDR2 FQGNSA. V lost 0 bases and J 0 bases, leaving 17 bases between the germline ends. The CDR3 protein is CASSLAPSGSMMNTEAFF. DNA for the CDR3: TGTGCCAGCAGCTTAGCACCATCGGGAAGTATGATGAACACTGAAGCTTTCTTT.